A single sample gave rise to the 29 T cell receptor beta chains below, sequenced in a study of beta chain features in type 1 diabetes. Notes on the study in general: In all four CD4+ subsets, TCRB CDR3 length was significantly, moderately reduced in type 1 diabetes.

These receptors have no identified antigens. Expressed TCRB transcripts got sequenced, as all isolated RNA was reverse transcribed. Method: immunoSEQ multiplex PCR; TCRdb's copy keeps in-frame clones and lacks some. This sample yields some 160,000 clones, of which approximately 8.7% are seen a single time; roughly 0.7% belongs to the top ten. The sample consisted of central memory CD4+ T cells from blood. Receptor source: a woman aged 30 to 39 with type 1 diabetes.

The gene calls are TRBV18 and TRBJ1-5, with unresolved D. Trimming took off 1 base at V and 4 bases at J, with 11 bases between the two ends. Germline V lookup: CDR1 KGHSH, CDR2 LQKENI. The CDR3 has 15 residues. CDR3: CASSPQAGPNQPQHF. In DNA form, the CDR3 reads TGTGCCAGCTCACCACAGGCAGGTCCTAATCAGCCCCAGCATTTT. The whole variable domain, filled in from reference TRBV18 and TRBJ1-5, reads NAGVMQNPRHLVRRRGQEARLRCSPMKGHSHVYWYRQLPEEGLKFMVYLQKENIIDESGMPKERFSAEFPKEGPSILRIQQVVRGDSAAYFCASSPQAGPNQPQHFGDGTRLSIL.

The table lists this clone with a few counts. This chain connects TRBV11-2 to TRBJ1-2; D not resolved. V was pared by 4 bases and J by 3 bases, with 9 bases between. Germline CDR1 reads SGHAT; CDR2 reads FQNNGV. This CDR3 is 13 amino acids long. The CDR3 DNA reads as TGTGCCAGCAGCTCCGGGTCTCACTATGGCTACACCTTC. Translating it yields CASSSGSHYGYTF.

The chain joins TRBV29-1 to TRBJ2-1, with D possibly matching TRBD1 (5 bases). The CDR3 length is 15 residues. Per the germline V gene, CDR1 is SQVTM and CDR2 is ANQGSEA. The V and J ends lost 4 bases and 4 bases respectively, with 17 bases between them. In DNA, the CDR3 is TGCAGCGTTGCAGCACAACAGGCCTATTACAATGAGCAGTTCTTC. Protein sequence: CSVAAQQAYYNEQFF.

V gene TRBV7-8 combines with J gene TRBJ2-2; 7 bases align to TRBD1. Trimming at V came to 5 bases and at J to 6 bases, leaving 9 bases not matched to a gene. The CDR3 runs to 15 residues. From germline, CDR1 is SGHVS and CDR2 FQNEAQ. The CDR3 here is CASSPRTGSAGELFF. In DNA, the CDR3 is TGTGCCAGCAGCCCCCGGACAGGATCGGCCGGGGAGCTGTTTTTT.

The chain combines TRBV4-1 with TRBJ1-5, with 9 bases that match TRBD1. Germline CDR1 is MGHRA and CDR2 is YSYEKL. The CDR3 loop spans 16 amino acids. The J segment lost 3 bases and the V segment lost 2 bases, leaving 5 bases of the junction unmatched. CDR3 sequence: CASSQIRTGVNQPQHF. DNA for the CDR3: TGCGCCAGCAGCCAAATTCGGACAGGGGTCAATCAGCCCCAGCATTTT.

In its sample, this clone was seen a few times. V and J are TRBV29-1 and TRBJ2-5; 7 positions match TRBD2. CDR3 size: 12 residues. Germline CDR1 and CDR2: SQVTM and ANQGSEA. CDR3 sequence (DNA): TGCAGTTCCCGGGAGGTCCAAGAGACCCAGTACTTC. It yields the protein CSSREVQETQYF.

This clone was observed at least ten times. The chain joins TRBV21-1 to TRBJ2-3; TRBD2 is the table's D call and was not checked against the DNA. TRBV21-1 is noted as a pseudogene. The CDR3 runs to 16 residues. CDR3 region: CASSKLTSGVQGTQYF. In DNA form, the CDR3 reads TGTGCCAGCAGCAAACTAACTAGCGGGGTCCAGGGTACGCAGTATTTT.

The gene calls are TRBV7-2 and TRBJ2-1; TRBD2 agrees at 11 bases. Germline CDR1 is SGHTA and CDR2 is FQGNSA. The CDR3 runs to 16 residues. The junction had 12 bases not matched to a gene; V was cut back by 6 bases and J by 8 bases. The CDR3 coding sequence is TGTGCCAGCAGGAATGTAGCGGGAGGGGTCTTTGATGAGCAGTTCTTC. Translated, it gives CASRNVAGGVFDEQFF.

This clone has a handful of counts. The chain couples TRBV7-2 to TRBJ2-1; 7 nucleotides agree with TRBD2. The CDR3 contains 14 residues. J lost 2 bases, V lost 4 bases, and 2 bases had no gene match. Germline V gene data show CDR1 as SGHTA and CDR2 as FQGNSA. CDR3 nucleotides: TGTGCCAGCAGCTCCGGACTAGCCTACAATGAGCAGTTCTTC. Its translation: CASSSGLAYNEQFF.

The chain links TRBV7-9 to TRBJ1-2; TRBD1 matches 11 bases. CDR1 and CDR2 (germline): SEHNR, FQNEAQ (reference sequence). Unmatched junction bases numbered 7, after V lost 1 base and J lost 6 bases. The CDR3 consists of 16 residues. The CDR3 is CASSLVGDRGYDGYTF. In DNA form, the CDR3 reads TGTGCCAGCAGCTTAGTCGGGGACAGGGGGTATGATGGCTACACCTTC.

This clone was picked up a small number of times. The same CDR3 also results from other DNA sequences found in this sample. This sequence joins TRBV18 and TRBJ2-1; possibly TRBD2 for D (6 bases). This CDR3 has 14 residues. Germline V gene lookup returns CDR1 KGHSH and CDR2 LQKENI. V shed 2 bases and J shed 1 base, with 6 bases lying between them. CDR3 in DNA: TGTGCCAGCTCACCAGGGGGGTCCTACAATGAGCAGTTCTTC. Encoded protein: CASSPGGSYNEQFF.

The chain has TRBV7-9 and TRBJ2-7, with D possibly TRBD2 on 6 matching bases. Germline V lookup: CDR1 SEHNR, CDR2 FQNEAQ (reference sequence). V was pared by 1 base and J by 2 bases, with 12 bases between. The CDR3 sequence is 15 residues long. CDR3 protein: CASSLEGGTPYEQYF. Written as DNA, the CDR3 is TGTGCCAGCAGCTTAGAAGGAGGGACCCCCTACGAGCAGTACTTC.

The chain links TRBV6-6 to TRBJ2-3, with 7 nucleotides matching TRBD2. CDR1 is MNHNY and CDR2 is SVGAGI in the germline V gene (reference sequence). The CDR3 has 14 residues. V was pared by 8 bases and J by 2 bases, with 7 bases of the junction left unmatched. In nucleotides, the CDR3 is TGTGCCAGCGGCAGGGAGGGCCTCACAGATACGCAGTATTTT. It translates to CASGREGLTDTQYF.

This sequence joins TRBV2 and TRBJ1-1; tentatively, D is TRBD1 (6 bases). Trimming shortened V by 7 bases and J by 4 bases, and 13 bases separated the two germline ends. Per germline, CDR1 SNHLY and CDR2 FYNNEI. This CDR3 spans 13 amino acids. The CDR3 is CASNRDEGTEAFF. The DNA for the CDR3 is TGTGCCAGCAACAGGGATGAGGGCACTGAAGCTTTCTTT.

The chain carries TRBV7-6 and TRBJ1-4; D gene unclear. From germline, CDR1 is SGHVS and CDR2 FNYEAQ. The CDR3 is 15 residues long. Trimming removed 4 bases from V and 4 bases from J, with 13 bases in between. The DNA for the CDR3 is TGTGCCAGCAGCTCCATCGGAACAGTTAATGAAAAACTGTTTTTT. This gives the protein CASSSIGTVNEKLFF.

This chain uses TRBV29-1 with TRBJ2-1, with 8 nucleotides matching TRBD1. The junction had 7 bases not matched to a gene; V was cut back by 6 bases and J by 0 bases. CDR1 SQVTM and CDR2 ANQGSEA come from the germline V gene. The length of the CDR3 is 15 residues. The CDR3 coding sequence is TGCAGCGTCCTCCAGGGGGCCCTCTCCTACAATGAGCAGTTCTTC. Protein: CSVLQGALSYNEQFF.

The chain uses TRBV7-3 and TRBJ2-1; perhaps TRBD2 as D (5 bases). The length of the CDR3 is 15 residues. CDR1 is SGHTA, CDR2 FQGTGA, per germline. Trimming stripped 3 bases from V and 5 bases from J, with 14 bases between. CDR3 DNA: TGTGCCAGCAGCTTGAACCGGGGTCGGCACAATGAGCAGTTCTTC. Amino acids: CASSLNRGRHNEQFF.

This clone was picked up many times. This rearrangement joins TRBV29-1 to TRBJ2-7; TRBD2 matches at 11 bases. CDR3 length: 13 residues. Germline V gene lookup returns CDR1 SQVTM and CDR2 ANQGSEA. V lost 7 bases, J lost 3 bases, and 5 bases stayed unmatched. The CDR3 DNA is TGCAGCGCCGGGGGACTAGCGGTCTACGAGCAGTACTTC. Translated: CSAGGLAVYEQYF.

This chain uses TRBV9 with TRBJ2-7; no firm D call. The ends were cut back, 0 bases at V and 0 bases at J, with 7 bases in the middle. The CDR3 extends over 14 amino acids. Germline V CDR1 and CDR2: SGDLS, YYNGEE. CDR3 in amino acids: CASSVAPNSYEQYF. CDR3 nucleotides: TGTGCCAGCAGCGTAGCCCCTAACTCCTACGAGCAGTACTTC.

This chain connects TRBV19 to TRBJ2-5, with TRBD1 matching 11 bases. The CDR3 sequence is 15 residues long. Germline values: CDR1 LNHDA, CDR2 SQIVND (reference sequence). Trimming removed 8 bases from V and 0 bases from J; junction bases left unmatched: 5. DNA for the CDR3: TGTGCCAGTTCCGGACAGGGGGCAAACCAAGAGACCCAGTACTTC. This encodes CASSGQGANQETQYF.

The CDR3 reads CASSVEGDEYNEQFF. CDR3 DNA: TGTGCCAGCAGCGTAGAAGGGGATGAGTACAATGAGCAGTTCTTC. V gene TRBV9 combines with J gene TRBJ2-1; D possibly corresponds to TRBD1 (5 bases). V lost 0 bases and J lost 4, with 11 bases in between. Germline CDR1 and CDR2: SGDLS and YYNGEE. CDR3 length: 15 residues.

A few counts support this clone. The chain links TRBV6-5 to TRBJ2-7; TRBD2 agrees at 8 bases. Germline CDR1 is MNHEY and CDR2 is SVGAGI. With V trimmed by 6 bases and J by 5 bases, 3 bases remained unmatched. This CDR3 region has 12 residues. The CDR3 bases are TGTGCCAGCAGAACGGGAGGGCACGAGCAGTACTTC. As protein: CASRTGGHEQYF.

This clone came up a few times. This chain links TRBV10-2 with TRBJ1-5; D ambiguous. V lost 0 bases, J lost 4 bases, and 4 bases lay in between. Germline V CDR1 and CDR2: WSHSY, SAAADI. This CDR3 contains 13 residues. Here the CDR3 DNA reads TGCGCCAGCAGTGAGTCGACAAATCAGCCCCAGCATTTT. Translating gives CASSESTNQPQHF.

This clone was found a few times. The V and J genes are TRBV28 and TRBJ1-4; 9 bases fit TRBD1. In germline, CDR1 is MDHEN, CDR2 SYDVKM. J was trimmed by 5 bases and V by 6 bases; bases with no gene match: 7. This CDR3 is built from 15 residues. Here the CDR3 reads CASSSAGQGNEKLFF. The CDR3 DNA reads TGTGCCAGCAGCTCAGCGGGACAGGGCAATGAAAAACTGTTTTTT.

The chain is built from TRBV7-9 and TRBJ1-4, with 9 bases aligning to TRBD1. This CDR3 is 14 amino acids long. Germline loops: CDR1 SEHNR, CDR2 FQNEAQ (reference sequence). V trimming: 1 base; J trimming: 8 bases; junction bases outside the gene matches: 2. As DNA, the CDR3 is TGTGCCAGCAGCTTAGTGGACAGGGGAGAAAAACTGTTTTTT. It encodes CASSLVDRGEKLFF.

There are a few counts of this clone. The chain joins TRBV29-1 to TRBJ2-7, with TRBD1 matching over 8 bases. The germline CDR1 and CDR2 sequences are SQVTM and ANQGSEA. This CDR3 spans 12 amino acids. V was pared by 6 bases and J by 7 bases, with 8 bases of the junction left unmatched. The CDR3 coding sequence is TGCAGCGTCGTCAGGGGGCTCGGTGAGCAGTACTTC. Its protein is CSVVRGLGEQYF.

This clone was seen a few times. The chain carries TRBV5-1 and TRBJ1-4; perhaps TRBD1 as D (5 bases). The CDR3 covers 16 residues. Germline V CDR1 and CDR2: SGHRS, YFSETQ. Trimming pared 1 base from V and 3 bases from J, leaving 13 bases between. CDR3 region: CASSLSPGDSNEKLFF. In nucleotides, the CDR3 is TGCGCCAGCAGCTTGTCTCCCGGGGACTCTAATGAAAAACTGTTTTTT.

This clone was counted at least ten times. The genes are TRBV21-1 and TRBJ2-3; no DNA check was done on the table's D call, TRBD1. TRBV21-1 counts as a pseudogene. The CDR3 is 17 residues long. The DNA of the CDR3 is TGTGCCAGCAGCAGAATGACGAGGCAGGGGGAAGTGGATACGCAGTATTTT. Encoded protein: CASSRMTRQGEVDTQYF.

This rearrangement joins TRBV9 to TRBJ2-7; 15 bases are a match to TRBD2. This CDR3 spans 17 amino acids. In germline, CDR1 is SGDLS, CDR2 YYNGEE. V shed 3 bases, J shed 4 bases, and the junction held 8 bases outside the gene matches. The CDR3 DNA follows: TGTGCCAGCAGCGCCGGGGCGGGACTAGCGGGAGGATACGAGCAGTACTTC. It encodes CASSAGAGLAGGYEQYF. Full variable domain (remainder filled in from reference TRBV9 and TRBJ2-7): DSGVTQTPKHLITATGQRVTLRCSPRSGDLSVYWYQQSLDQGLQFLIQYYNGEERAKGNILERFSAQQFPDLHSELNLSSLELGDSALYFCASSAGAGLAGGYEQYFGPGTRLTVT.